This is a list of T cell receptor beta chains from one sample in a study of response to subunit inactivated influenza vaccine. Each CDR3 protein gets one entry after TCRdb re-called the RT-PCR reads with MiXCR. The sample records about 540,000 distinct CDR3 sequences, less than 25% being singletons. These data are also associated with another study on T cells expressing NK-cell markers.

This specimen consisted of CD4+ T cells sorted from PBMCs, obtained 11 to 12 days after vaccination. All receptors derive from a man between 45 and 60 years old who received an inactivated influenza vaccine. Both conserved end residues are part of each CDR3. D genes are given only for firm matches. Clone size, where shown, is once, few, many, or a class for clones that have expanded.

clone size,D gene,J gene,V gene,CDR3 DNA,CDR3 protein
few,.,TRBJ2-6,TRBV5-1,TGCGCCAGCAGAGGACCGGACTCTGGGGCCAACGTCCTGACTTTC,CASRGPDSGANVLTF
.,.,TRBJ1-3,TRBV20-1,TGCAGTGCTAGAGTGGGGGGTGGTGGAAACACCATATATTTT,CSARVGGGGNTIYF
.,.,TRBJ2-1,TRBV4-2,TGTGCCAGCAGCCAAGATGGGAGCTTGGCTGGGAATGAGCAGTTCTTC,CASSQDGSLAGNEQFF
once,.,TRBJ1-1,TRBV2,TGTGCCAGCAGTGCATTTGGGGGGGGACGGGAGGAAAGTGAAGCTTTCTTT,CASSAFGGGREESEAFF
few,.,TRBJ1-6,TRBV12-3/TRBV12-4,TGTGCCAGCAGTTTCGGGGGGGGCGCAGACTCACCCCTCCACTTT,CASSFGGGADSPLHF
.,.,TRBJ2-1,TRBV7-2,TGTGCCAGCAGCCCCCGGACCGAAAAGGGTGAGCAGTTCTTC,CASSPRTEKGEQFF
.,.,TRBJ2-3,TRBV7-2,TGTGCCAGCAGCCCTAGCTTAGGGACGCAGTATTTT,CASSPSLGTQYF
.,TRBD2,TRBJ2-2,TRBV12-3/TRBV12-4,TGTGCCAGCAGTCTACTACTCACTAGCGGGAAAGCCGGGGAGCTGTTTTTT,CASSLLLTSGKAGELFF
.,TRBD1,TRBJ2-7,TRBV6-2/TRBV6-3,TGTGCCAGCTCGCCCAGGGGGCGACAATACGAGCAGTACTTC,CASSPRGRQYEQYF
.,.,TRBJ2-3,TRBV7-2,TGTGCCAGCAGCTCGACTTTCTCTAGCACAGATACGCAGTATTTT,CASSSTFSSTDTQYF
.,TRBD1,TRBJ2-1,TRBV10-3,TGTGCCATCAGTCAGGGGGTGGCCTACAATGAGCAGTTCTTC,CAISQGVAYNEQFF
.,TRBD1,TRBJ1-4,TRBV18,TGTGCCAGCTCACCGGTTGGGACAGCAAATGAAAAACTGTTTTTT,CASSPVGTANEKLFF
.,TRBD2,TRBJ2-3,TRBV4-1,TGCGCCAGCAGCCAAAACCCGGGACTAGCGGGACGGGGGGATACGCAGTATTTT,CASSQNPGLAGRGDTQYF
.,.,TRBJ2-3,TRBV7-3,TGTGCCAGCAGCCCCACGTACGTCACAGATACGCAGTATTTT,CASSPTYVTDTQYF
.,.,TRBJ1-1,TRBV4-3,TGCGCCAGCAGCCACTCGGTGGGAATGGGGGCTTTCTTT,CASSHSVGMGAFF
many,TRBD1,TRBJ1-1,TRBV10-3,TGTGCCATCAGTAAAACAGGGGACACTGAAGCTTTCTTT,CAISKTGDTEAFF
many,TRBD2,TRBJ2-7,TRBV20-1,TGCAGTGCGGCAGGACTAGCGGGAGTGCAGTACTTC,CSAAGLAGVQYF
.,TRBD1,TRBJ1-2,TRBV5-1,TGCGCCAGCAGCACCGGGACAGGGAATGGCTACACCTTC,CASSTGTGNGYTF
few,TRBD1,TRBJ1-4,TRBV4-2,TGTGCCAGCAGCCCCAGTCTGGGACAGGGGAGTGGTACTAATGAAAAACTGTTTTTT,CASSPSLGQGSGTNEKLFF
few,TRBD1,TRBJ2-6,TRBV29-1,TGCAGCGTAACCCTCCCGGGACAGGGAATCAACGTCCTGACTTTC,CSVTLPGQGINVLTF
.,.,TRBJ1-4,TRBV20-1,TGCAGTGCTAGGGGTCTGGGGAATGAAAAACTGTTTTTT,CSARGLGNEKLFF
.,.,TRBJ1-1,TRBV18,TGTGCCAGCTCACCACAGGTCGGGATGAACACTGAAGCTTTCTTT,CASSPQVGMNTEAFF
few,.,TRBJ2-5,TRBV7-2,TGTGCCAGCAGCCGGACAAACGGGGAGACCCAGTACTTC,CASSRTNGETQYF
.,TRBD1,TRBJ2-7,TRBV7-9,TGTGCCAGCAGCTCGTTTCGGACAGGGAACGTCCACGAGCAGTACTTC,CASSSFRTGNVHEQYF
.,.,TRBJ1-6,TRBV4-3,TGCGCCAGCAGCCAAGGGCCCGGTAGATCCCTCCACTTT,CASSQGPGRSLHF
.,.,TRBJ1-2,TRBV2,TGTGCCAGCAGGCTGACAGTCGGAGGCTACACCTTC,CASRLTVGGYTF
.,TRBD1,TRBJ2-7,TRBV20-1,TGCAGTGCAAGGGGACAGGTTGGCTACGAGCAGTACTTC,CSARGQVGYEQYF
few,TRBD2,TRBJ2-2,TRBV3-1,TGTGCCAGCAGCCCTCGGACTAGCTTGACGAACACCGGGGAGCTGTTTTTT,CASSPRTSLTNTGELFF
.,.,TRBJ2-2,TRBV28,TGTGCCAGCAGTGTGTACTTAACCGGGGAGCTGTTTTTT,CASSVYLTGELFF
few,TRBD2,TRBJ2-5,TRBV5-1,TGCGCCAGCACTCGGACTAGCGGGAGACTTGAGACCCAGTACTTC,CASTRTSGRLETQYF
many,TRBD2,TRBJ2-5,TRBV7-2,TGTGCCAGCAGCTTAGACGGCGGGAGCGTGGCGGAGACCCAGTACTTC,CASSLDGGSVAETQYF
.,TRBD1,TRBJ1-1,TRBV20-1,TGCAGTGCCCCCGGACAGGGGGCCACTGAAGCTTTCTTT,CSAPGQGATEAFF
few,.,TRBJ2-7,TRBV28,TGTGCCAGCAGTTCACCTCAACCCACTGCGTTGCAGTACTTC,CASSSPQPTALQYF
.,.,TRBJ1-3,TRBV7-8,TGTGCCAGCGGCTTAGGCAGAAGGGGGAACACCATATATTTT,CASGLGRRGNTIYF
few,TRBD2,TRBJ2-5,TRBV5-1,TGCGCCAGCAGCTTGGAACTAGCGGGAGCAAAGACCCAGTACTTC,CASSLELAGAKTQYF
few,.,TRBJ2-7,TRBV11-2,TGTGCCAGCAGCTTCTTTGCGATTGGTTTCGTTGCCCACGAAACCTACGAGCAGTACTTC,CASSFFAIGFVAHETYEQYF
.,.,TRBJ2-3,TRBV2,TGTGCCAGCAGTGAAGCTTGGGGACGGGGGGATACGCAGTATTTT,CASSEAWGRGDTQYF
.,.,TRBJ2-5,TRBV20-1,TGCAGTGCCATAGACTCTCAGGTGGAGACCCAGTACTTC,CSAIDSQVETQYF
many,.,TRBJ2-3,TRBV4-3,TGCGCCAGCAGCCGGGACTCATACTATATAGATACGCAGTATTTT,CASSRDSYYIDTQYF
many,.,TRBJ1-1,TRBV5-1,TGCGCCAGCAGCTCCCCAGTCGGGAACACTGAAGCTTTCTTT,CASSSPVGNTEAFF
.,TRBD2,TRBJ2-7,TRBV6-5,TGTGCCAGCAGTTACGGGGTAGCGGGAGGCGCTGGGTACGAGCAGTACTTC,CASSYGVAGGAGYEQYF
few,.,TRBJ2-3,TRBV18,TGTGCCAGCTCACTCAGGTGGGAAGCTAGCACAGATACGCAGTATTTT,CASSLRWEASTDTQYF
.,TRBD1,TRBJ1-2,TRBV13,TGTGCCAGCAGGCGCGGACAGGGGGGATATGGCTACACCTTC,CASRRGQGGYGYTF
few,.,TRBJ2-2,TRBV14,TGTGCCAGCAGCCGAAATTTCGACGGGAACACCGGGGAGCAGTTTTTT,CASSRNFDGNTGEQFF
.,TRBD2,TRBJ2-7,TRBV20-1,TGCAGTGCTAGGAGGACTAGCGGGACGCAAGAGCAGTACTTC,CSARRTSGTQEQYF